The sequence of this T cell receptor beta chain was determined in a study of PD-1 blockade in classical Hodgkin lymphoma. The overall study: The nivolumab dose that patients received was 3 mg/kg, given intravenously every 2 weeks.

The CDR3 is made up of 16 amino acids. V lost 2 bases to trimming and J lost 0 bases; unmatched junction nucleotides: 5. Germline-derived CDR1 and CDR2 are MNHEY and SMNVEV (reference sequence). Study-wide results and caveats: By cycle point C4D1, TCR diversity had risen significantly in CD4+ cells (but not CD8+ cells). Some patients began nivolumab under 1 year after ASCT. These patients were excluded from later analyses. Newly diagnosed patients were said to have less baseline TCR diversity than healthy donors did.

Time point given: cycle 4 day 1 (C4D1), after 6 weeks of nivolumab. Every single patient, without exception, relapsed after autologous stem cell transplantation, and brentuximab vedotin exposure varied. TCRdb keeps only in-frame clones here, not all; method: immunoSEQ multiplex PCR. The data contain about 33,000 clones, approximately 67% of them singletons. As for this clone: Its antigen is still unknown.

V gene TRBV27 combines with J gene TRBJ1-1; 8 nucleotides align to TRBD1. This TCR derives from a human donor with classical Hodgkin lymphoma. The specimen comprised peripheral blood mononuclear cells (PBMCs), sampled before the fourth cycle of nivolumab. The CDR3 spells CASSLSQGAVNTEAFF. The CDR3 DNA reads TGTGCCAGCAGTTTAAGTCAGGGGGCGGTGAACACTGAAGCTTTCTTT.